What follows describes a single T cell receptor (beta chain). The antigen is undetermined. The PCR was carried out with 60 Vbeta primers and 13 Jbeta primers. Repertoires were generated with immunoSEQ multiplex PCR, while TCRdb's copy carries only in-frame clones and drops some. The table lists 130,000 to 150,000 clones, around 81% of them singletons. This sample was included in a study of cytomegalovirus exposure and HLA in healthy donors. General study results and limits: Earlier analysis yielded a pattern in which most TCR beta V segments were productive about 90% or about 30% of the time.

The material sequenced was PBMCs. This sequence originates from a male donor in good health and CMV-seronegative.

CDR3 sequence (DNA): TGTGCCAGCAGCTTTGGACAGGGCTTTGGGGAGACCCAGTACTTC. It is translated as CASSFGQGFGETQYF. V usage is TRBV5-4 and J usage is TRBJ2-5; 8 bases are a match to TRBD1. The V gene end was trimmed by 2 bases and the J gene end by 5 bases; junction bases not matched to a gene: 8. The CDR3 contains 15 residues. CDR1 is SGHNT, CDR2 YYREEE, per germline (reference sequence).